These T cell receptor beta chains were read from a single sample in a study of T cell responses to AZD1222 COVID-19 vaccine. Assay: immunoSEQ multiplex PCR; the TCRdb copy retains only in-frame clones and omits some. The table records over 50,000 clones, 81% of them present only once. The sample consisted of peripheral blood, taken 28 days after the second AZD1222 dose. All receptors come from an adult who received the AZD1222 COVID-19 vaccine. Each CDR3 is given with its conserved first and last residue. Each record gives: CDR3 length, V gene, D gene, J gene, clone size, CDR3 DNA, CDR3 protein. The D gene is left open where the match is weak. Size values are once, few and many counts, or a class for expanded clones, and some rows have none.

15,TRBV7-9,TRBD1,TRBJ2-2,once,TGTGCCAGCCTTTTACAGGGGGCGGGAACCGGGGAGCTGTTTTTT,CASLLQGAGTGELFF
17,TRBV5-4,TRBD2,TRBJ2-7,.,TGTGCCAGCAGCCGAAGAATACTAGCGGGAGGGAGATACGAGCAGTACTTC,CASSRRILAGGRYEQYF
14,TRBV5-6,.,TRBJ1-3,.,TGTGCCAGCAGCCCACGCTATGCTGGAAACACCATATATTTT,CASSPRYAGNTIYF
13,TRBV10-2,TRBD2,TRBJ2-5,once,TGCGCCACGGGGGGGGGCCGGCAAGAGACCCAGTACTTC,CATGGGRQETQYF
14,TRBV19,.,TRBJ2-2,.,TGTGCCAGTAGTATTGGACTGAACACCGGGGAGCTGTTTTTT,CASSIGLNTGELFF
15,TRBV9,TRBD1,TRBJ2-2,.,TGTGCCAGCAGCGTGATGGCAGGGGGCACCGGGGAGCTGTTTTTT,CASSVMAGGTGELFF
14,TRBV15,.,TRBJ1-2,.,TGTGCCACCAGCGTGACAGCCACTAACTATGGCTACACCTTC,CATSVTATNYGYTF
13,TRBV10-3,TRBD1,TRBJ1-2,once,TGTGCCATCAGCCTCGGACAGGACTATGGCTACACCTTC,CAISLGQDYGYTF
14,TRBV28,.,TRBJ1-5,.,TGTGCCAGCATCAACTGGGGGGGGAATCAGCCCCAGCATTTT,CASINWGGNQPQHF
13,TRBV18,.,TRBJ2-7,once,TGTGCCAGCTCAGATCGGGGCTCCTACGAGCAGTACTTC,CASSDRGSYEQYF
14,TRBV6-4,TRBD1,TRBJ2-3,.,TGTGCCAGCAGTGAAGGACAGGACACAGATACGCAGTATTTT,CASSEGQDTDTQYF
16,TRBV7-3,TRBD2,TRBJ2-3,.,TGTGCCAGCAGCTTGGGACTAGCGGGAAACACAGATACGCAGTATTTT,CASSLGLAGNTDTQYF
14,TRBV5-4,.,TRBJ2-7,.,TGTGCCAGCCGACTAGGGGGACAGAACTACGAGCAGTACTTC,CASRLGGQNYEQYF
15,TRBV10-3,TRBD1,TRBJ1-1,.,TGTGCCATCAGCCCGGCCCCCGGACAGGAGTCTGAAGCTTTCTTT,CAISPAPGQESEAFF
15,TRBV4-3,.,TRBJ1-1,.,TGCGCCAGCAGCCAAGATGAAACCGGACAGACTGAAGCTTTCTTT,CASSQDETGQTEAFF
14,TRBV28,.,TRBJ1-2,.,TGTGCCAGCAGTTTAGGGGGAGCCATCTATGGCCACACCTTC,CASSLGGAIYGHTF
12,TRBV19,.,TRBJ1-5,once,TGTGCCAGTAGTATGGGGGATCAGCCCCAGCATTTT,CASSMGDQPQHF
13,TRBV11-2,.,TRBJ2-3,.,TGTGCCAGCAGCTTAGGGCAAAAAGATACGCAGTATTTT,CASSLGQKDTQYF
10,TRBV29-1,.,TRBJ1-1,.,TGCAGCGCCTCGAACACTGAAGCTTTCTTT,CSASNTEAFF
14,TRBV6-5,TRBD1,TRBJ1-1,.,TGTGCCAGCACCCTCGACAGGGTGAACACTGAAGCTTTCTTT,CASTLDRVNTEAFF
13,TRBV28,.,TRBJ2-7,.,TGTGCCAGCAGCCTAATCGTCGGGTCCGAGCAGTACTTC,CASSLIVGSEQYF
13,TRBV3-1/TRBV3-2,.,TRBJ2-7,.,TGTGCCAGCAGCCAAGGAGTGACCTACGAGCAGTACTTC,CASSQGVTYEQYF
14,TRBV10-3,TRBD1,TRBJ1-4,.,TGTGCCATCAGCCCCGGGACAGGGGAGGAAAAACTGTTTTTT,CAISPGTGEEKLFF
14,TRBV5-1,.,TRBJ1-4,.,TGCGCCAGCAGCAGACAGGCAACTAATGAAAAACTGTTTTTT,CASSRQATNEKLFF
15,TRBV7-9,.,TRBJ2-5,.,TGTGCCAGCAGCCTTAGCGTACTGCCTGGGGAGACCCAGTACTTC,CASSLSVLPGETQYF
14,TRBV7-9,.,TRBJ1-5,once,TGTGCCAGCAGCCCCGACGTGACAAATCAGCCCCAGCATTTT,CASSPDVTNQPQHF
15,TRBV9,TRBD1,TRBJ2-3,.,TGTGCCAGCAGTAGCACAGGGGGCGCATTGGATACGCAGTATTTT,CASSSTGGALDTQYF
15,TRBV28,TRBD2,TRBJ2-3,.,TGTGCCAGCAGTTTTGCTAGCGGACCCACAGATACGCAGTATTTT,CASSFASGPTDTQYF
14,TRBV19,TRBD1,TRBJ1-2,.,TGTGCCAGTATTAGGACAGGGGAGGACTCGGGCTACACCTTC,CASIRTGEDSGYTF
13,TRBV27,.,TRBJ1-6,.,TGTGCCAGCAGTTGGGCAAGGGATTCACCCCTCCACTTT,CASSWARDSPLHF
14,TRBV28,TRBD1,TRBJ1-2,.,TGTGCCAGCAGTTCCCCGACAGGGAACTATGGCTACACCTTC,CASSSPTGNYGYTF
12,TRBV7-2,.,TRBJ2-7,few,TGTGCCAGCAGCCGACACGGCTACGAGCAGTACTTC,CASSRHGYEQYF
15,TRBV7-9,TRBD2,TRBJ2-3,.,TGTGCCAGCAGCTTCCCAGCGGGAGGCACAGATACGCAGTATTTT,CASSFPAGGTDTQYF
14,TRBV18,.,TRBJ2-5,.,TGTGCCAGCTCACCAACGGCACGCCAAGAGACCCAGTACTTC,CASSPTARQETQYF
15,TRBV5-8,TRBD1,TRBJ1-5,.,TGTGCCAGCAGAGATGGACAGGGCCGACATCAGCCCCAGCATTTT,CASRDGQGRHQPQHF